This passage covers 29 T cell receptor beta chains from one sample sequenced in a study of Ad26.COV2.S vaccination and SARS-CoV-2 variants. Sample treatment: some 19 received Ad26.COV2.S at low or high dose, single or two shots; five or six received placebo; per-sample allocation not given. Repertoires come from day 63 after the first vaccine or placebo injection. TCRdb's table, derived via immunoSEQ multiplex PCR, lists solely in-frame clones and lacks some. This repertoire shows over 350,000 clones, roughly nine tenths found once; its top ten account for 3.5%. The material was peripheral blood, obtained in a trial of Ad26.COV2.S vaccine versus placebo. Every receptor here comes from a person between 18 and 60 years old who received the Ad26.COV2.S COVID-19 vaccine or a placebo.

The CDR3, as DNA: TGTGCCAGCAGCCATGAAGACCTCCAGGATACGCAGTATTTT. Protein sequence: CASSHEDLQDTQYF. J is TRBJ2-3 and V is TRBV3-1 (or the pseudogene TRBV3-2); D gene uncertain. The CDR3 is 14 amino acids. Germline loops: CDR1 LGHDT, CDR2 YNNKEL (reference sequence). V dropped 3 bases and J dropped 6 bases, with 13 bases sitting between them.

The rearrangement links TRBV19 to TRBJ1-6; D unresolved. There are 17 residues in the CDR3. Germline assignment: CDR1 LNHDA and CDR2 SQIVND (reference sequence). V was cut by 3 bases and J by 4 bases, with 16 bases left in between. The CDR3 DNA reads TGTGCCAGTAGTATCCTGGACGGGAGTGTATATAATTCACCCCTCCACTTT. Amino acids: CASSILDGSVYNSPLHF.

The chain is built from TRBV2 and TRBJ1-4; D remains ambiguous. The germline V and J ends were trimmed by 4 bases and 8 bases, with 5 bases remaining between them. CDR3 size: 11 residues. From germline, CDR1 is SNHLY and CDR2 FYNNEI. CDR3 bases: TGTGCCAGCAGTGTTCTAGAAAAACTGTTTTTT. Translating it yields CASSVLEKLFF.

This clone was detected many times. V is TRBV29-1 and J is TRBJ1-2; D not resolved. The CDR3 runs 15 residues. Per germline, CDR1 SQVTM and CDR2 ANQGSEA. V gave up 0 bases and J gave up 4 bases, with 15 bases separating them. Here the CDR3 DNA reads TGCAGCGTTGAAGAAGTCGGACGGCTACTCTATGGCTACACCTTC. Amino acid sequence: CSVEEVGRLLYGYTF.

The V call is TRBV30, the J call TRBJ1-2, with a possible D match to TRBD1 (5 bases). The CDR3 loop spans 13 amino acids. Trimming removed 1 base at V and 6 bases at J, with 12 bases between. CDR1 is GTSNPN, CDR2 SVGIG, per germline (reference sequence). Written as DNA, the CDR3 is TGTGCCTGGAGTGCACGGGGGGATCATGGCTACACCTTC. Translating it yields CAWSARGDHGYTF.

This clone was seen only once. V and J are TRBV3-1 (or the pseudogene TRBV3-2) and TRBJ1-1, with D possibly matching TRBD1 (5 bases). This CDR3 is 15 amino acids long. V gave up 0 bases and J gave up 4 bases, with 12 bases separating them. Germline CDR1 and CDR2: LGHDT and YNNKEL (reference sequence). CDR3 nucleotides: TGTGCCAGCAGCCAAGATGCCGATAGGGGCACTGAAGCTTTCTTT. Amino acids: CASSQDADRGTEAFF.

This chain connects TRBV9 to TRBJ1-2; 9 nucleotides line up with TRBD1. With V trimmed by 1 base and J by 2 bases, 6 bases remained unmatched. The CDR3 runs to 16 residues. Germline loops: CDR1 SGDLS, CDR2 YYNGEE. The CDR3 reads CASSVSGQGKNYGYTF. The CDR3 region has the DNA TGTGCCAGCAGCGTAAGTGGACAGGGGAAAAACTATGGCTACACCTTC. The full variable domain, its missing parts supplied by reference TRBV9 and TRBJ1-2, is DSGVTQTPKHLITATGQRVTLRCSPRSGDLSVYWYQQSLDQGLQFLIQYYNGEERAKGNILERFSAQQFPDLHSELNLSSLELGDSALYFCASSVSGQGKNYGYTFGSGTRLTVV.

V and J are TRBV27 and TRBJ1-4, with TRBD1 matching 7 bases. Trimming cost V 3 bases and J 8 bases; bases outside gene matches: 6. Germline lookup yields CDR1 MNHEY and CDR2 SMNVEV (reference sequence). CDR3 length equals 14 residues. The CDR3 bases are TGTGCCAGCAGTTTGATGGGACAGCGAGAAAAACTGTTTTTT. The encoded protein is CASSLMGQREKLFF.

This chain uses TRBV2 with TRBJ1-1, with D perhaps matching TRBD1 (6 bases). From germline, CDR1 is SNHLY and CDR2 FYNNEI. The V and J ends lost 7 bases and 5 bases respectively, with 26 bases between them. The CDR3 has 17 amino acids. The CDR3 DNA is TGTGCCAGCACCTACAGGGAAACTCGCCCCACAGGAACTGAAGCTTTCTTT. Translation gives CASTYRETRPTGTEAFF. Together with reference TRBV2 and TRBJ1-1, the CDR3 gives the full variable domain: EPEVTQTPSHQVTQMGQEVILRCVPISNHLYFYWYRQILGQKVEFLVSFYNNEISEKSEIFDDQFSVERPDGSNFTLKIRSTKLEDSAMYFCASTYRETRPTGTEAFFGQGTRLTVV.

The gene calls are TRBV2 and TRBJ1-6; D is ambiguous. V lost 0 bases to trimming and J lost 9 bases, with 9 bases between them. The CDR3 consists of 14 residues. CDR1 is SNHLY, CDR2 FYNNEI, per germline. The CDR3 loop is CASSEAQESSPLHF. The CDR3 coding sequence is TGTGCCAGCAGTGAAGCGCAGGAGAGTTCACCCCTCCACTTT.

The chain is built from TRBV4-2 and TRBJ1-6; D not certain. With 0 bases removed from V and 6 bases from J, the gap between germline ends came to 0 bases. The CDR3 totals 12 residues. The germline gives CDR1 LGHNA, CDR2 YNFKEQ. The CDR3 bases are TGTGCCAGCAGCCAAGATAATTCACCCCTCCACTTT. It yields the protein CASSQDNSPLHF.

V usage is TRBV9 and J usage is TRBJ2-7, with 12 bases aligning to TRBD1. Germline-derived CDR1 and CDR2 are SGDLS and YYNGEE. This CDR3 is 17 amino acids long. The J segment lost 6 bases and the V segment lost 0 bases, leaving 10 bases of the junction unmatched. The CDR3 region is CASSVGGTGGRSTEQYF. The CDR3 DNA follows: TGTGCCAGCAGCGTAGGAGGGACAGGGGGCCGGTCGACCGAGCAGTACTTC.

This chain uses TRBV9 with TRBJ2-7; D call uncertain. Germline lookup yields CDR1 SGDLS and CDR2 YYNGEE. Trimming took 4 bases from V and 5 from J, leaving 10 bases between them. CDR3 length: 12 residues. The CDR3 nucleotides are TGTGCCAGCAGCTCCGGTTGGGACGAGCAGTACTTC. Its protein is CASSSGWDEQYF. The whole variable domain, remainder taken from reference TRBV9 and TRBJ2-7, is DSGVTQTPKHLITATGQRVTLRCSPRSGDLSVYWYQQSLDQGLQFLIQYYNGEERAKGNILERFSAQQFPDLHSELNLSSLELGDSALYFCASSSGWDEQYFGPGTRLTVT.

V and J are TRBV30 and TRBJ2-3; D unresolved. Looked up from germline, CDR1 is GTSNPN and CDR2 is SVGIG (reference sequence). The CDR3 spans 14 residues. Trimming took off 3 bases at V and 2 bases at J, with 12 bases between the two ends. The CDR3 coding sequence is TGTGCCTGGAGCAAGGGAAGCGACACAGATACGCAGTATTTT. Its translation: CAWSKGSDTDTQYF.

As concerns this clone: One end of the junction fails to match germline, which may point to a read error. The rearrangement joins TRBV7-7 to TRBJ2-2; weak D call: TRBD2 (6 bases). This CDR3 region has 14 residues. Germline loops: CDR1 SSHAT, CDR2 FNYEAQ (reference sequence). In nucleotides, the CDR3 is TGTGCTAGCAGCTTTGGAGGGGAGGACGGGGAGCTGTTTTTT. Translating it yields CASSFGGEDGELFF.

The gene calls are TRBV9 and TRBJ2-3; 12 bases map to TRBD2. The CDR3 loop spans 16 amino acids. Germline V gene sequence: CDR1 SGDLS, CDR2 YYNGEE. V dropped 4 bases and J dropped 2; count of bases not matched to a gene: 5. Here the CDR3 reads CASSPRLAGATDTQYF. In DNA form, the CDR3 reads TGTGCCAGCAGCCCCCGACTAGCGGGGGCCACAGATACGCAGTATTTT.

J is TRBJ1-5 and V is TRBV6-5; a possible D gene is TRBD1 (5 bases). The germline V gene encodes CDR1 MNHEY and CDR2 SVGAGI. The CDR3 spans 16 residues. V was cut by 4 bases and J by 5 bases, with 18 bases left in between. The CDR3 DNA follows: TGTGCCAGCAGTTCGACAGAAAGAACCACCTATCAGCCCCAGCATTTT. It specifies CASSSTERTTYQPQHF.

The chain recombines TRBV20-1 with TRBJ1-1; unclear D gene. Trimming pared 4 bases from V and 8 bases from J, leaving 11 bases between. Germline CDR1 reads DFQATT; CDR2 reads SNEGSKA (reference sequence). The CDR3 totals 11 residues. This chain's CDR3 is CSAIGPPEAFF. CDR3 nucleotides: TGCAGTGCTATTGGACCGCCCGAAGCTTTCTTT.

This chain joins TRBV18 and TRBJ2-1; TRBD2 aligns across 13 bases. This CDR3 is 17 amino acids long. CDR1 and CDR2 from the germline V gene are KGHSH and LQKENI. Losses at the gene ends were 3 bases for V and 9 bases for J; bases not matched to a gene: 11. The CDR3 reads CASSPRGLAGFRGEQFF. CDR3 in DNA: TGTGCCAGCTCACCCAGGGGACTAGCGGGGTTTCGCGGTGAGCAGTTCTTC.

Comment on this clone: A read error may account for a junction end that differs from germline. The CDR3 here is CASSLGTGGNYEQYF. The CDR3 DNA reads TGTGCTAGCAGCTTAGGGACAGGTGGGAACTACGAGCAGTACTTC. The J gene is TRBJ2-7, the V gene TRBV7-7; TRBD1 matches 8 bases. Germline V lookup: CDR1 SSHAT, CDR2 FNYEAQ (reference sequence). This CDR3 region has 15 residues. The full variable domain, rest sourced from reference TRBV7-7 and TRBJ2-7, is GAGVSQSPRYKVTKRGQDVTLRCDPISSHATLYWYQQALGQGPEFLTYFNYEAQPDKSGLPSDRFSAERPEGSISTLTIQRTEQRDSAMYRCASSLGTGGNYEQYFGPGTRLTVT.

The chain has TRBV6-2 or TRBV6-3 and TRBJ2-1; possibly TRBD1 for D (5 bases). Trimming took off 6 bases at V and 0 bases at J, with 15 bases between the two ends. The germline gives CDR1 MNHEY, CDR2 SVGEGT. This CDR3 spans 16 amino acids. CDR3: CASSLRGGSSYNEQFF. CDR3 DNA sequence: TGTGCCAGCAGCCTAAGGGGCGGTAGCTCCTACAATGAGCAGTTCTTC.

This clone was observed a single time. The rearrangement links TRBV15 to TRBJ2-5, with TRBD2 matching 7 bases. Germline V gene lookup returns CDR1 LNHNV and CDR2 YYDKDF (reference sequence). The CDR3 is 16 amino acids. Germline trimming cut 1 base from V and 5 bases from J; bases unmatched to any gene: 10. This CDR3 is CATSRASGAPEETQYF. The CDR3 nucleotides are TGTGCCACCAGCAGAGCGAGCGGGGCCCCGGAGGAGACCCAGTACTTC. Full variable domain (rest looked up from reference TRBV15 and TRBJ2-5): DAMVIQNPRYQVTQFGKPVTLSCSQTLNHNVMYWYQQKSSQAPKLLFHYYDKDFNNEADTPDNFQSRRPNTSFCFLDIRSPGLGDTAMYLCATSRASGAPEETQYFGPGTRLLVL.

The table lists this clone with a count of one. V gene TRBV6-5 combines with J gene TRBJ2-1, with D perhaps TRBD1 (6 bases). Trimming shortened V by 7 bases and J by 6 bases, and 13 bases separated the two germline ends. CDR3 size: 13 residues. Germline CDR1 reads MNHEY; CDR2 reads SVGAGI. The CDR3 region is CASIKQGTNEQFF. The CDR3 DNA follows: TGTGCCAGCATCAAACAGGGAACCAATGAGCAGTTCTTC.

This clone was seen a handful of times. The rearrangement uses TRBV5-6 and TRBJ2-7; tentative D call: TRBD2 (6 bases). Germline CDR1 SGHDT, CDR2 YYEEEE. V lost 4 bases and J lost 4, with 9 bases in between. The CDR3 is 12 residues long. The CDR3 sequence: CASSRTKYEQYF. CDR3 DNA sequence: TGTGCCAGCAGCAGGACTAAATACGAGCAGTACTTC.

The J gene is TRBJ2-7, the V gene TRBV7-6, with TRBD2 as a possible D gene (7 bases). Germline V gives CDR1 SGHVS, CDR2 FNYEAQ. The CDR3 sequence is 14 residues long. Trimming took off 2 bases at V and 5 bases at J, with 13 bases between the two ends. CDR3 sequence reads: CASSLKRGGNEQYF. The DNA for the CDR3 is TGTGCCAGCAGCTTAAAGAGGGGGGGAAACGAGCAGTACTTC.

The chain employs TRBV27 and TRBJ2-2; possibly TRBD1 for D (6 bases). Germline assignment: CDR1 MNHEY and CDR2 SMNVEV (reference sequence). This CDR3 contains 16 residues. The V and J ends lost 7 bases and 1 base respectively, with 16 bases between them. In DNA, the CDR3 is TGTGCCAGCACCTCCTCCGGGACAAAGAACACCGGGGAGCTGTTTTTT. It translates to CASTSSGTKNTGELFF.

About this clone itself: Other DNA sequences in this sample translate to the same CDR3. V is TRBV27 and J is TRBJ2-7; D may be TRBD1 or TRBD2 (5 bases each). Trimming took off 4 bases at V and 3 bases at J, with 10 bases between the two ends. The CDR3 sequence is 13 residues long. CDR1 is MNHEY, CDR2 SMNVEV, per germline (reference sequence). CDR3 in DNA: TGTGCCAGCAGTTCGGGACCTAGCTACGAGCAGTACTTC. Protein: CASSSGPSYEQYF.

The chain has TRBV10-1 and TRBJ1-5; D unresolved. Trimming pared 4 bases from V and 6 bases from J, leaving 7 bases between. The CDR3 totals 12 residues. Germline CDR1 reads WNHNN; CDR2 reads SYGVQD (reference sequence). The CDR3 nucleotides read TGCGCCAGCAGTGCGGGGTTTCAGCCCCAGCATTTT. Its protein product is CASSAGFQPQHF.

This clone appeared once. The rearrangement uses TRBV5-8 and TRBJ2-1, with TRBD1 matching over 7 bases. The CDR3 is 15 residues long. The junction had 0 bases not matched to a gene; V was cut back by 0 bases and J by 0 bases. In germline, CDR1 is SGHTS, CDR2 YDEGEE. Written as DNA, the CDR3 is TGTGCCAGCAGCTTGGAGGGGGCCTCCTACAATGAGCAGTTCTTC. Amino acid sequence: CASSLEGASYNEQFF.